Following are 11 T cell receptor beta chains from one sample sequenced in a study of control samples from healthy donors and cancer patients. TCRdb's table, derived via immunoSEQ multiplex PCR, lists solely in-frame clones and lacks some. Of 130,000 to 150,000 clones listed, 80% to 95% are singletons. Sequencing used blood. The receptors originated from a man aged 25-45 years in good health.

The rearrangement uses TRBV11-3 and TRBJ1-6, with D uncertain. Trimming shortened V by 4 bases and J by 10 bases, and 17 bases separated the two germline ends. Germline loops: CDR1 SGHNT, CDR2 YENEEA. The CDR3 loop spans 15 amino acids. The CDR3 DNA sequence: TGTGCCAGCAGCTCGCAAGGTGTCCTGGGATCACCCCTCCACTTT. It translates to CASSSQGVLGSPLHF.

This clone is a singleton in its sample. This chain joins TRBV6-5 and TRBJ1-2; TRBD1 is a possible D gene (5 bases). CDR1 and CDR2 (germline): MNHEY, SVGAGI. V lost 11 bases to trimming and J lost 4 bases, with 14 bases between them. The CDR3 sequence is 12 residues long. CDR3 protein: CAVQGFFYGYTF. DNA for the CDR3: TGTGCCGTTCAGGGATTTTTCTATGGCTACACCTTC.

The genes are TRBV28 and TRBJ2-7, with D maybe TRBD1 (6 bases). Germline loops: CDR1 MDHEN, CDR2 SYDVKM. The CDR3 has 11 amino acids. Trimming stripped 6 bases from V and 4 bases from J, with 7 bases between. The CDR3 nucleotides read TGTGCCAGCAGGGACAGATACGAGCAGTACTTC. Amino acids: CASRDRYEQYF.

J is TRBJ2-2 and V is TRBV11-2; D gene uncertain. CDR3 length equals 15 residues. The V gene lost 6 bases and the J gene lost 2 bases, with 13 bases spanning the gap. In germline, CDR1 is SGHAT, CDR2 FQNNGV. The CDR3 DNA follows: TGTGCCAGCAGGCAACCCTTTACTAACACCGGGGAGCTGTTTTTT. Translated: CASRQPFTNTGELFF.

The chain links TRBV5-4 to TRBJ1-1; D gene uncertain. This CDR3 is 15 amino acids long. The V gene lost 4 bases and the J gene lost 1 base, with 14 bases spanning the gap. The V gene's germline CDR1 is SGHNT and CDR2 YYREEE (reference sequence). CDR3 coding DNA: TGTGCCAGCAGCGACCAAAGGAACGGGAACACTGAAGCTTTCTTT. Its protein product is CASSDQRNGNTEAFF.

CDR3 protein: CASSSILQLNQPQHF. CDR3 nucleotides: TGTGCCAGCAGTTCTATCCTCCAGTTAAATCAGCCCCAGCATTTT. V is TRBV27 and J is TRBJ1-5, with no clear D. Germline CDR1 reads MNHEY; CDR2 reads SMNVEV (reference sequence). This CDR3 comprises 15 residues. The V end lost 4 bases, the J end lost 4 bases, and 14 bases lay between the germline ends.

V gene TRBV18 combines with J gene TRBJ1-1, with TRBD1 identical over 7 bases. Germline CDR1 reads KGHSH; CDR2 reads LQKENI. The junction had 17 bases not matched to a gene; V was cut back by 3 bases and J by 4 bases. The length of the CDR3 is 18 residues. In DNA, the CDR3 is TGTGCCAGCTCACCTTTGGGATCTAACAGGGGAGTGGTCACTGAAGCTTTCTTT. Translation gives CASSPLGSNRGVVTEAFF.

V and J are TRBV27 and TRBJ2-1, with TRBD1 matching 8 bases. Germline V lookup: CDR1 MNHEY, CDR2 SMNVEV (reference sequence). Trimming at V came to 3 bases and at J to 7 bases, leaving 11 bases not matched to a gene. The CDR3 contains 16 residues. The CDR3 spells CASSFVGGTGGNEQFF. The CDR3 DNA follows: TGTGCCAGCAGTTTTGTAGGTGGGACAGGCGGTAATGAGCAGTTCTTC.

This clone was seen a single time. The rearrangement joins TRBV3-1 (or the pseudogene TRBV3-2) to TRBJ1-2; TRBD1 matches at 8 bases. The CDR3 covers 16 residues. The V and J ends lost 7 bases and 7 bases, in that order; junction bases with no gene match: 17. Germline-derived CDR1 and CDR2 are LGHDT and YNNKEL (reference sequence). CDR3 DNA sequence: TGTGCCAGCACCCCCAACCCAGGACAGGGCGGCAGTGGCTACACCTTC. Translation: CASTPNPGQGGSGYTF.

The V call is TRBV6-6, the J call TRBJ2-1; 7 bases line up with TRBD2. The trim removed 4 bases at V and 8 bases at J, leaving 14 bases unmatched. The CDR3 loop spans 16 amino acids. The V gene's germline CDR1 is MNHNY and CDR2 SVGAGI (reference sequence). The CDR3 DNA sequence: TGTGCCAGCAGTTCACGGACTAGTGTATCCTCTGATGAGCAGTTCTTC. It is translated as CASSSRTSVSSDEQFF.

The CDR3 is CASSLRDRGVQPQHF. CDR3 bases: TGTGCCAGCAGCCTTCGGGACAGGGGAGTGCAGCCCCAGCATTTT. The gene calls are TRBV7-8 and TRBJ1-5; 10 bases are a match to TRBD1. Looked up from germline, CDR1 is SGHVS and CDR2 is FQNEAQ. This CDR3 spans 15 amino acids. Germline trimming cut 5 bases from V and 7 bases from J; bases unmatched to any gene: 8.